This TCR beta chain was sequenced during a study of T-cell reconstitution after alpha-beta-depleted transplantation in children. Using unique molecular identifiers, the investigators prepared the TCRbeta library. TCRdb independently ran MiXCR on the PCR reads; one entry per CDR3 protein. Here the sample spans about 460,000 distinct CDR3 sequences, approximately 10% being singletons. This clonotype was observed at least ten times. Germline-derived CDR1 and CDR2 are SGHDT and YYEEEE. V shed 1 base and J shed 8 bases, with 10 bases lying between them. The CDR3 runs 13 residues. This specimen was PBMCs, mostly from graft donor cells, taken 180 days after TCRalphabeta/CD19-depleted stem cell transplant. This receptor was obtained from a female patient aged 2-10 years who had a stem cell transplant for aplastic anemia, so the T cells may come from the graft donor. The chain has TRBV5-6 and TRBJ2-1; D is possibly TRBD1 or TRBD2 (5 bases each). CDR3 protein: CASSLWGSHEQFF. Here the CDR3 DNA reads TGTGCCAGCAGCTTGTGGGGGTCACATGAGCAGTTCTTC.